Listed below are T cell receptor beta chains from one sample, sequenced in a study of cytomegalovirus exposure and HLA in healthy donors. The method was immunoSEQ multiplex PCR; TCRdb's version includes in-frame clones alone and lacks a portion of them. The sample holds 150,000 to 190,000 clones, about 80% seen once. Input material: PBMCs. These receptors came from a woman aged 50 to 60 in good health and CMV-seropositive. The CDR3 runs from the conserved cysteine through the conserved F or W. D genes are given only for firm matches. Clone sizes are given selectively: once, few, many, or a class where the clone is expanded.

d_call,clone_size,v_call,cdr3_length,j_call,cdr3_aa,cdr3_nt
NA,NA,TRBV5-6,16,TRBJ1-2,CASMRAVDKFTYGYTF,TGTGCCAGCATGAGGGCTGTCGATAAATTTACCTATGGCTACACCTTC
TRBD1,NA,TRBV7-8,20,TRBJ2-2,CASSLARTGATQTNTGELFF,TGTGCCAGCAGCTTAGCGAGGACAGGGGCCACGCAAACGAACACCGGGGAGCTGTTTTTT
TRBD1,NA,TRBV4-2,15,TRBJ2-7,CASSSTKTGDYEQYF,TGTGCCAGCAGCTCGACGAAGACAGGGGATTACGAGCAGTACTTC
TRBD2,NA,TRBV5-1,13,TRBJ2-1,CASRPGGYNEQFF,TGCGCCAGCAGGCCGGGGGGCTACAATGAGCAGTTCTTC
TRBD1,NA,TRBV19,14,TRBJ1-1,CASGDRGWDTEAFF,TGTGCCAGTGGGGACAGGGGATGGGACACTGAAGCTTTCTTT
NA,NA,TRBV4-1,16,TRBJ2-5,CASSQELARRRETQYF,TGCGCCAGCAGCCAAGAGCTAGCAAGGAGGAGAGAGACCCAGTACTTC
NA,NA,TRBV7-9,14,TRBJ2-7,CASSFQGSPYEQYF,TGTGCCAGCAGTTTCCAGGGCTCCCCCTACGAGCAGTACTTC
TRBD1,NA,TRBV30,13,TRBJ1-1,CAWSVQGVTEAFF,TGTGCCTGGAGTGTACAGGGGGTAACTGAAGCTTTCTTT
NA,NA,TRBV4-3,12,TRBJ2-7,CASSLRDSEQYF,TGCGCCAGCAGCCTAAGAGACAGCGAGCAGTACTTC
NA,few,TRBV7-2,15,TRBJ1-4,CASSLRGATNEKLFF,TGTGCCAGCAGCTTACGCGGCGCAACTAATGAAAAACTGTTTTTT
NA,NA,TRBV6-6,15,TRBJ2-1,CASSYGAGPYNEQFF,TGTGCCAGCAGTTACGGGGCGGGGCCCTACAATGAGCAGTTCTTC
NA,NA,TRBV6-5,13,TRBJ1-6,CASSQGRGSPLHF,TGTGCCAGCAGTCAGGGGAGGGGATCACCCCTCCACTTT
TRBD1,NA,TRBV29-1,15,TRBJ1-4,CSVEDRETGVEKLFF,TGCAGCGTTGAAGATCGGGAGACAGGGGTCGAAAAACTGTTTTTT
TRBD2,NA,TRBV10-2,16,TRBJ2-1,CASSESGLARYNEQFF,TGCGCCAGCAGTGAGTCCGGACTAGCGCGTTACAATGAGCAGTTCTTC
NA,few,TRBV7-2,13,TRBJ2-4,CASTLTGRNIQYF,TGTGCCAGCACACTGACTGGAAGAAACATTCAGTACTTC
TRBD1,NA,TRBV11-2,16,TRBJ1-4,CASRRQGGEANEKLFF,TGTGCCAGCAGACGTCAAGGGGGCGAAGCTAATGAAAAACTGTTTTTT
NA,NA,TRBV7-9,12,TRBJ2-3,CSSTTATGTQYF,TGTTCCAGCACCACAGCAACCGGTACGCAGTATTTT
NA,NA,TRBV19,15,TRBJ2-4,CASSDGGVAKNIQYF,TGTGCCAGTAGTGACGGCGGCGTAGCCAAAAACATTCAGTACTTC
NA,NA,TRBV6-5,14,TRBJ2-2,CASSSLGGTGELFF,TGTGCCAGCAGTTCCTTGGGAGGTACCGGGGAGCTGTTTTTT
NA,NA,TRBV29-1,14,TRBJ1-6,CSAREAGENSPLHF,TGCAGCGCCCGAGAGGCAGGGGAAAATTCACCCCTCCACTTT
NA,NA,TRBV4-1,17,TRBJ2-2,CASSQDRGSQGTGELFF,TGCGCCAGCAGCCAAGATCGGGGGAGTCAAGGCACCGGGGAGCTGTTTTTT
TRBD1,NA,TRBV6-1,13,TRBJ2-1,CASSEFTGERQFF,TGTGCCAGCAGTGAGTTTACAGGGGAGCGTCAGTTCTTC
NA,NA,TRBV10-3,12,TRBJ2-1,CAISETQDEQFF,TGTGCCATCAGCGAGACACAAGATGAGCAGTTCTTC
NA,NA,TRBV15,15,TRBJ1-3,CATSTLQGTGNTIYF,TGTGCCACCAGCACGCTGCAGGGAACTGGAAACACCATATATTTT
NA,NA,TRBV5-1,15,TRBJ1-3,CASSLGGQNGNTIYF,TGCGCCAGCAGCTTGGGCGGACAGAATGGAAACACCATATATTTT
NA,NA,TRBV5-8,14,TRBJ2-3,CASSSYSGTDTQYF,TGTGCCAGCAGCTCCTATAGTGGCACAGATACGCAGTATTTT
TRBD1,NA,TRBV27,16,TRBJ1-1,CASSLNRGRSDTEAFF,TGTGCCAGCAGTTTGAACAGGGGGAGGTCGGACACTGAAGCTTTCTTT
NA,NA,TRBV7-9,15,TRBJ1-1,CSSSLAPDSPSYGFF,TGTTCCAGCAGCTTAGCTCCGGACAGCCCTTCCTATGGTTTCTTT
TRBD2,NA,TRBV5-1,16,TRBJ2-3,CASSLGTSGATDTQYF,TGCGCCAGCAGCTTGGGGACTAGCGGGGCCACAGATACGCAGTATTTT
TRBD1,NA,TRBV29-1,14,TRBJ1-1,CSVRGTGGYTEAFF,TGCAGCGTGAGGGGTACAGGGGGCTACACTGAAGCTTTCTTT
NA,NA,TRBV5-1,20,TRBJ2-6,CASSLGQAGHTYSGANVLTF,TGCGCCAGCAGCTTGGGCCAGGCAGGGCATACTTACTCTGGGGCCAACGTCCTGACTTTC
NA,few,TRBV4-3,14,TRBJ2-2,CASSRSLDSHALFF,TGCGCCAGCAGCCGCTCTCTGGACAGTCATGCGCTGTTTTTT
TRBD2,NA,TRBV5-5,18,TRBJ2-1,CASSVQVGLAGGNNEQFF,TGTGCCAGCAGCGTCCAGGTTGGTCTAGCGGGGGGTAACAATGAGCAGTTCTTC
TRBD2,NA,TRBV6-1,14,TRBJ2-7,CASSDSGGPYEQYF,TGTGCCAGCAGTGACAGCGGGGGGCCCTACGAGCAGTACTTC
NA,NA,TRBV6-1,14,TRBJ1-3,CASSEVQAGNTIYF,TGTGCCAGCAGTGAGGTCCAGGCGGGAAACACCATATATTTT
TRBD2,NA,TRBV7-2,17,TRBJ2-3,CASSLGLSGGRTDTQYF,TGTGCCAGCAGCTTAGGACTTAGCGGGGGGAGGACAGATACGCAGTATTTT
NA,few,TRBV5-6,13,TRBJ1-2,CASSLSRAGGYTF,TGTGCCAGCAGCTTGTCGAGGGCAGGTGGCTACACCTTC
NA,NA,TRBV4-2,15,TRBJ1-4,CASSQDRGQHEKLFF,TGTGCCAGCAGCCAAGATCGAGGGCAGCATGAAAAACTGTTTTTT
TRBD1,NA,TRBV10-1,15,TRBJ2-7,CASSHSGTGGSEQYF,TGCGCCAGCAGCCATTCGGGGACAGGGGGCTCCGAGCAGTACTTC
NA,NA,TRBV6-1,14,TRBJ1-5,CASSEFLSNQPQHF,TGTGCCAGCAGTGAATTTCTTAGCAATCAGCCCCAGCATTTT
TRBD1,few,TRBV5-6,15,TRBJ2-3,CASSPGTGVLDTQYF,TGTGCCAGCAGCCCCGGGACAGGGGTGTTAGATACGCAGTATTTT
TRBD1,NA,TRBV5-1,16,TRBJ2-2,CASSASGTGKTGELFF,TGCGCCAGCAGCGCATCCGGGACAGGGAAGACCGGGGAGCTGTTTTTT
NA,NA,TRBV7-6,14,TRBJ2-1,CASSSRDTYNEQFF,TGTGCCAGCAGCTCCCGGGACACGTACAATGAGCAGTTCTTC
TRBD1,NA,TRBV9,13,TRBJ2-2,CASSEGAPGELFF,TGTGCCAGCAGTGAGGGGGCCCCCGGGGAGCTGTTTTTT
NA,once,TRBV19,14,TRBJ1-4,CASTSGSFYEKLFF,TGTGCCAGTACCTCGGGGTCGTTCTACGAAAAACTGTTTTTT
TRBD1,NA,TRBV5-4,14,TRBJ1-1,CASSHRGSGTEAFF,TGTGCCAGCAGCCACAGGGGAAGTGGTACTGAAGCTTTCTTT